A selection of T cell receptor beta chains follows, all from one sample in a study of blood T cell repertoires in COVID-19. TCRdb's copy holds only in-frame clones and misses some; the assay was immunoSEQ multiplex PCR. Counted here are 150,000 or so clones, around 87% occurring once; the ten biggest clones make up approximately 4%. The sample taken for sequencing was PBMCs or T cells enriched from blood (not recorded which). The receptor set was obtained from a woman aged 40-49 years who had been exposed to COVID-19. CDR3s include the opening cysteine and the closing phenylalanine or tryptophan. A D gene is named only where the DNA matches it firmly. Size tells how often a clone was seen (once, few, many) or the class of an expanded clone, and some rows leave it out.

D	V	size	J	DNA	CDR3
-	TRBV27	-	TRBJ2-7	TGTGCCAGCAGTGTGACCAGACGGGAGCGCTCCTACGAGCAGTACTTC	CASSVTRRERSYEQYF
TRBD2	TRBV4-1	-	TRBJ2-5	TGCGCCAGCAGCCAAGAGGCTAGCGGGGGGGCGGTTCAAGAGACCCAGTACTTC	CASSQEASGGAVQETQYF
-	TRBV2	once	TRBJ1-5	TGTGCCAGCAGTGATGGGGCGGCATCTAGCAATCAGCCCCAGCATTTT	CASSDGAASSNQPQHF
-	TRBV7-9	-	TRBJ1-1	TGTGCCAGCAGCCCGCACGTTGGGGCCCGCAACACTGAAGCTTTCTTT	CASSPHVGARNTEAFF
-	TRBV5-3	-	TRBJ2-7	TGTGCCCGAACCGAGGTTTACGAGCAGTACTTC	CARTEVYEQYF
-	TRBV18	-	TRBJ2-5	TGTGCCAGCTCTGCCGCCGGGGAGACCCAGTACTTC	CASSAAGETQYF
TRBD1	TRBV28	-	TRBJ2-2	TGTGCCAGTTCCAGTTGGGGACAGGGTGCGCGGGAGCTGTTTTTT	CASSSWGQGARELFF
-	TRBV21-1	once	TRBJ1-6	TGTGCCAGCAGCAACAGGTCGATTTCCCTATCCTATAATTCACCCCTCCACTTT	CASSNRSISLSYNSPLHF
TRBD1	TRBV2	-	TRBJ1-2	TGTGCCAGCAGTGGGACAGGGGCTGGCTACACCTTC	CASSGTGAGYTF
TRBD1	TRBV4-3	-	TRBJ2-1	TGCGCCAGCAGCCTCCAACGGGGGGACAGGGGGAGCAATGAGCAGTTCTTC	CASSLQRGDRGSNEQFF
-	TRBV2	-	TRBJ1-5	TGTGCCAGCCAACCGACAGTCCGTAGCAATCAGCCCCAGCATTTT	CASQPTVRSNQPQHF
-	TRBV29-1	-	TRBJ2-2	TGCAGCGTCCGACGAGGACAGAACACCGGGGAGCTGTTTTTT	CSVRRGQNTGELFF
TRBD1	TRBV2	-	TRBJ1-5	TGTGCCAGCAGAGAGGGACAGTTGGTTCAGCCCCAGCATTTT	CASREGQLVQPQHF
TRBD2	TRBV19	-	TRBJ2-3	TGTGCCAGTAGTAAGGACGGCGGGGGGGCGGGAGATACGCAGTATTTT	CASSKDGGGAGDTQYF
TRBD1	TRBV5-1	-	TRBJ1-2	TGCGCCAGCAGCTGGACAGGAAAGGATGGCTACACCTTC	CASSWTGKDGYTF
TRBD1	TRBV12-3/TRBV12-4	-	TRBJ1-5	TGTGCCAGCAACAGGGGTAGCAATCAGCCCCAGCATTTT	CASNRGSNQPQHF
TRBD1	TRBV2	few	TRBJ1-2	TGTGCCAGCAGTGAAACGGACAGGTCCCTCAATGGGGCCGATGGCTACACCTTC	CASSETDRSLNGADGYTF
TRBD2	TRBV7-6	-	TRBJ2-2	TGTGCCAGCAGCTTAGGACTAGCCCCACTTACCGGGGAGCTGTTTTTT	CASSLGLAPLTGELFF
-	TRBV10-2	-	TRBJ1-2	TGCGCCAGCAGTGAGTCGACAGGAACCCCCTACACCTTC	CASSESTGTPYTF
TRBD2	TRBV5-6	-	TRBJ2-7	TGTGCCAGCTTCAAACGGGAGGGAATTTACGAGCAGTACTTC	CASFKREGIYEQYF
TRBD1	TRBV7-9	-	TRBJ2-5	TGTGCCAGCAGCTATACTTGGGACAGACAAGAGACCCAGTACTTC	CASSYTWDRQETQYF
TRBD2	TRBV2	-	TRBJ2-7	TGTGCCAGCAGACTCTCTAGCGGGGGGGGCTCCTACGAGCAGTACTTC	CASRLSSGGGSYEQYF
TRBD2	TRBV5-1	-	TRBJ2-1	TGCGCCAGCAGCTTGGTAGGCGGGGGGCTCTTGTCCTACAATGAGCAGTTCTTC	CASSLVGGGLLSYNEQFF
TRBD1	TRBV6-5	-	TRBJ1-1	TGTGCCAGCAGGGACAGGGATAACACTGAAGCTTTCTTT	CASRDRDNTEAFF
-	TRBV18	-	TRBJ2-1	TGTGCCAGCTCACCACGAGGATCCTACAATGAGCAGTTCTTC	CASSPRGSYNEQFF
TRBD2	TRBV7-2	-	TRBJ2-1	TGTGCCAGCAGCTTAGCGGTGAGACTAGCGGGAGGTAACAATGAGCAGTTCTTC	CASSLAVRLAGGNNEQFF
-	TRBV6-5	once	TRBJ1-1	TGTGCCAGCAGTCAGGACTTGACTGAAGCTTTCTTT	CASSQDLTEAFF
-	TRBV10-1	-	TRBJ2-1	TGCGCCAGCAGTGAGCTTGACAGGAACAATGAGCAGTTCTTC	CASSELDRNNEQFF
TRBD2	TRBV11-3	-	TRBJ2-1	TGTGCCAGCAGCTTAGGGCCTAGCGGGCCTTACAATGAGCAGTTCTTC	CASSLGPSGPYNEQFF
TRBD1	TRBV19	-	TRBJ1-5	TGTGCCAGTGCACAGGGGCGTAGCAATCAGCCCCAGCATTTT	CASAQGRSNQPQHF
-	TRBV7-2	-	TRBJ2-7	TGTGCCAGCAGCCCGAAGTTTAGCTCCTACGAGCAGTACTTC	CASSPKFSSYEQYF
-	TRBV28	-	TRBJ2-1	TGTGCCAGCAGTTTCGAGAATGAGCAGTTCTTC	CASSFENEQFF
-	TRBV5-1	-	TRBJ1-1	TGCGCCAGCAGCTGGAGGTGGGACACTGAAGCTTTCTTT	CASSWRWDTEAFF
TRBD1	TRBV24-1	-	TRBJ2-1	TGTGCCACCATTCACCGGGACAGGTCCTACAATGAGCAGTTCTTC	CATIHRDRSYNEQFF
TRBD1	TRBV10-3	-	TRBJ2-1	TGTGCCATCAGTCGACAGGGCAAGGGTAATGAGCAGTTCTTC	CAISRQGKGNEQFF
-	TRBV12-3/TRBV12-4	-	TRBJ1-2	TGTGCCAGCAGTGAGGACGGGAAGGAGGGCTACACCTTC	CASSEDGKEGYTF
-	TRBV27	-	TRBJ1-6	TGTGCCAGCAGTTTAACAGGGCTCGATAATTCACCCCTCCACTTT	CASSLTGLDNSPLHF
TRBD2	TRBV7-9	-	TRBJ2-3	TGTGCCAGCAGCTTAGTGGGACTAGCGGGAGGGTCAGATACGCAGTATTTT	CASSLVGLAGGSDTQYF
-	TRBV24-1	few	TRBJ2-1	TGTGCCACCAGTGATTCTACTAGCCGACATAGCTCCTACAATGAGCAGTTCTTC	CATSDSTSRHSSYNEQFF